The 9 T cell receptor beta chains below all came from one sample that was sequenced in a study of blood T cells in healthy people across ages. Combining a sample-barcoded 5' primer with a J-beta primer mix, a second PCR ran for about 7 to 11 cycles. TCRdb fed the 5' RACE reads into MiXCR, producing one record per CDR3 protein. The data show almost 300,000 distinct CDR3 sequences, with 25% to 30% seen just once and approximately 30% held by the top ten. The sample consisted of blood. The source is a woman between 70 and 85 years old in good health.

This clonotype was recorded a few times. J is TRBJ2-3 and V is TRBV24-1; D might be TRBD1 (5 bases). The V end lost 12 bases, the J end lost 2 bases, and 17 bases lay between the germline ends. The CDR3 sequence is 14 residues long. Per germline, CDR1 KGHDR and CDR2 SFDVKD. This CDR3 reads CAVRPTATTDTQYF. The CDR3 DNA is TGTGCCGTAAGGCCGACAGCGACCACAGATACGCAGTATTTT.

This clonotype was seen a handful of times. The CDR3 loop is CASRSSGRAQETQYF. The CDR3 DNA reads TGTGCCAGCAGATCTAGCGGGAGGGCCCAAGAGACCCAGTACTTC. The V call is TRBV11-2, the J call TRBJ2-5, with 12 bases fitting TRBD2. V shed 6 bases, J shed 1 base, and the junction held 3 bases outside the gene matches. The CDR3 totals 15 residues. Germline-derived CDR1 and CDR2 are SGHAT and FQNNGV.

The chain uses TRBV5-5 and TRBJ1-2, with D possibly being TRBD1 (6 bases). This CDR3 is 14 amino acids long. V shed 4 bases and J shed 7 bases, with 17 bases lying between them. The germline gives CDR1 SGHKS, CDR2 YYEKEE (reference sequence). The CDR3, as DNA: TGTGCCAGCAGCCCTGGTGGGCAGGGGCTTGGCTACACCTTC. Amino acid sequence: CASSPGGQGLGYTF.

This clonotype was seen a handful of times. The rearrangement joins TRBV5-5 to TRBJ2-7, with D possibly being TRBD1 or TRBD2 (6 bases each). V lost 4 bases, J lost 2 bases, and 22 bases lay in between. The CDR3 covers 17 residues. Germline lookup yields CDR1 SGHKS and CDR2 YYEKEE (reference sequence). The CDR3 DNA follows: TGTGCCAGCAGCCAAAGGCAATCGATGGGGGGCCCCTACGAGCAGTACTTC. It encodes CASSQRQSMGGPYEQYF.

The CDR3 region has the DNA TGTGCCACCAGCAGAGATCTAAGTCCGGACAAGGGGACCCAGTACTTC. This translates into CATSRDLSPDKGTQYF. The genes are TRBV15 and TRBJ2-5; D might be TRBD1 (5 bases). Germline lookup yields CDR1 LNHNV and CDR2 YYDKDF (reference sequence). The CDR3 is 16 amino acids. Trimming pared 0 bases from V and 7 bases from J, leaving 18 bases between.

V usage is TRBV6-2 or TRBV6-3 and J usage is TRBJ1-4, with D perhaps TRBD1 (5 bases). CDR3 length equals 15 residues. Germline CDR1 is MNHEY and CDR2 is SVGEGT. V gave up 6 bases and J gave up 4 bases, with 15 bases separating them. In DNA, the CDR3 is TGTGCCAGCAGACTCCTCGGGACGGTTAATGAAAAACTGTTTTTT. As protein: CASRLLGTVNEKLFF.

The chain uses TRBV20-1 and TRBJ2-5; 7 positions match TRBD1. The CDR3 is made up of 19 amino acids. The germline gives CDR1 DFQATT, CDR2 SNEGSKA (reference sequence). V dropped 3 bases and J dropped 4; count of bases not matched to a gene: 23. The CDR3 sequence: CSARDLLGTDSRDLETQYF. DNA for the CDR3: TGCAGTGCTAGGGATTTGTTGGGGACAGATAGCCGGGACCTAGAGACCCAGTACTTC.

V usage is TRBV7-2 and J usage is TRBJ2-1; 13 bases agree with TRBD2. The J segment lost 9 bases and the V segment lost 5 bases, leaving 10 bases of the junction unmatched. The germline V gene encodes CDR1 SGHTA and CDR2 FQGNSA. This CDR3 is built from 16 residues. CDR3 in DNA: TGTGCCAGCAGCCCCACACTAGCGGGAGGGCCAGGTGAGCAGTTCTTC. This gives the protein CASSPTLAGGPGEQFF. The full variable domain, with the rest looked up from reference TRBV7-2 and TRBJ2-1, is GAGVSQSPSNKVTEKGKDVELRCDPISGHTALYWYRQSLGQGLEFLIYFQGNSAPDKSGLPSDRFSAERTGGSVSTLTIQRTQQEDSAVYLCASSPTLAGGPGEQFFGPGTRLTVL.

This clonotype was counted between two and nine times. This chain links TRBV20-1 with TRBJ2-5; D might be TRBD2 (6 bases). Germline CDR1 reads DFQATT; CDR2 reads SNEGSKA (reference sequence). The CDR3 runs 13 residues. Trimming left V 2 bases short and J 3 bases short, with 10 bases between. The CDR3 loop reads CSARPASEETQYF. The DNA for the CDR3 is TGCAGTGCTAGACCGGCTAGCGAAGAGACCCAGTACTTC.